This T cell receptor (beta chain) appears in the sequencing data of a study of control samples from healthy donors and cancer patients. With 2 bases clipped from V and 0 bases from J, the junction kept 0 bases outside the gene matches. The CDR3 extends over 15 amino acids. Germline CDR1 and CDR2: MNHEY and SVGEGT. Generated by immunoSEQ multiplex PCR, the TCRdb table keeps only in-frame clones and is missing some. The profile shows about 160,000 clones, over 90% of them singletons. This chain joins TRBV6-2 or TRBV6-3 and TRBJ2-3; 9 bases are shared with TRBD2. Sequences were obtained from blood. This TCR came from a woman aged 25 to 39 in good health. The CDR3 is CASSYTSGSTDTQYF. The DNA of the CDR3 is TGTGCCAGCAGTTACACTAGCGGGAGCACAGATACGCAGTATTTT.